The 26 T cell receptor beta chains presented below share a single source sample, sequenced in a study of TIL therapy for anti-PD-1-resistant metastatic lung cancer. This was the immunoSEQ v3 assay. Sequenced by immunoSEQ multiplex PCR; TCRdb stores in-frame clones only, minus some. The data hold about 50,000 clones, with 60% to 85% observed a single time. Time point denoted: pre-treatment sample, taken before nivolumab and TIL therapy. Tumor tissue came from excised metastases, mostly pleural nodules or supraclavicular lymph nodes. This specimen was tumor tissue, taken at baseline. The origin of the receptors is a person aged 25 to 85 with non-small cell lung cancer.

The sample holds a few counts of this clone. The chain joins TRBV6-5 to TRBJ2-2; D is ambiguous. Per germline, CDR1 MNHEY and CDR2 SVGAGI. The V end was cut by 8 bases, the J end by 1 base, with 5 bases between. The CDR3 has 12 residues. The CDR3 nucleotides are TGTGCCAGCCGGCAGAACACCGGGGAGCTGTTTTTT. This sequence encodes CASRQNTGELFF.

This chain connects TRBV7-8 to TRBJ1-2; possible D gene TRBD1, 5 bases. The CDR3 sequence is 15 residues long. V was shortened by 2 bases and J by 8 bases, with 18 bases between the two germline ends. Germline loops: CDR1 SGHVS, CDR2 FQNEAQ. CDR3 in amino acids: CASSLISGGGYGYTF. The CDR3 DNA reads TGTGCCAGCAGCTTAATCTCCGGGGGTGGGTACGGCTACACCTTC.

V gene TRBV6-5 combines with J gene TRBJ1-3; a weak D match, TRBD1 (5 bases). Germline V gene sequence: CDR1 MNHEY, CDR2 SVGAGI. CDR3 length equals 15 residues. Trimming left V 2 bases short and J 4 bases short, with 12 bases between. CDR3 DNA: TGTGCCAGCAGTTACACCTGGGGCGCGGGAAACACCATATATTTT. Translating it yields CASSYTWGAGNTIYF.

This chain connects TRBV7-3 to TRBJ2-1; tentatively, D is TRBD1 (5 bases). Trimming pared 5 bases from V and 5 bases from J, leaving 19 bases between. Germline V lookup: CDR1 SGHTA, CDR2 FQGTGA. CDR3 size: 16 residues. CDR3 sequence (DNA): TGTGCCAGCAGCGACAGACCTAGGACGGAAAACAATGAGCAGTTCTTC. This sequence encodes CASSDRPRTENNEQFF.

The chain joins TRBV7-3 to TRBJ1-5, with TRBD1 identical over 9 bases. The ends lost 1 base at V and 7 bases at J; junction bases unmatched: 5. The CDR3 has 15 amino acids. Looked up from germline, CDR1 is SGHTA and CDR2 is FQGTGA. This CDR3 reads CASSLSGTGRQPQHF. Here the CDR3 DNA reads TGTGCCAGCAGCTTAAGTGGGACAGGGAGACAGCCCCAGCATTTT.

The V call is TRBV5-1, the J call TRBJ1-1; D is perhaps TRBD1 (6 bases). The CDR3 length is 15 residues. Germline V gene lookup returns CDR1 SGHRS and CDR2 YFSETQ. V was pared by 4 bases and J by 1 base, with 14 bases between. The CDR3 coding sequence is TGCGCCAGCAGCCCGATGGGGGCGGAGAACACTGAAGCTTTCTTT. It yields the protein CASSPMGAENTEAFF.

J is TRBJ2-7 and V is TRBV11-2, with D possibly TRBD1 on 5 matching bases. Germline V CDR1 and CDR2: SGHAT, FQNNGV. The CDR3 length is 14 residues. V was clipped by 0 bases and J by 6 bases, with 12 bases between them. The CDR3 here is CASSLDRLGAEQYF. The CDR3 nucleotides are TGTGCCAGCAGCTTAGATAGGTTAGGGGCCGAGCAGTACTTC.

This clone was counted only a few times. This chain links TRBV10-2 with TRBJ1-5; 10 bases are a match to TRBD1. The germline gives CDR1 WSHSY, CDR2 SAAADI. J gave up 5 bases and V 10 bases, and 8 bases lay outside the gene matches. The CDR3 is made up of 14 amino acids. The CDR3 DNA follows: TGCGCCACCGGGACAGGGGAGGTTTATCAGCCCCAGCATTTT. This encodes CATGTGEVYQPQHF.

V gene TRBV11-2 combines with J gene TRBJ2-7, with 10 bases matching TRBD1. The V segment lost 6 bases and the J segment 0 bases; nucleotides outside the gene matches: 2. CDR1 is SGHAT, CDR2 FQNNGV, per germline. This CDR3 contains 14 residues. The CDR3 loop reads CASSGTGDSYEQYF. CDR3 sequence (DNA): TGTGCCAGCAGTGGGACAGGGGACTCCTACGAGCAGTACTTC.

The V gene is TRBV5-4, the J gene TRBJ1-3; D not resolved. This CDR3 has 15 residues. V lost 0 bases, J lost 4 bases, and 11 bases lay in between. CDR1 SGHNT and CDR2 YYREEE come from the germline V gene (reference sequence). CDR3 protein: CASSLDPGSGNTIYF. The CDR3 DNA is TGTGCCAGCAGCTTGGATCCTGGGTCCGGAAACACCATATATTTT.

The rearrangement joins TRBV2 to TRBJ1-2; no clear D gene. Germline loops: CDR1 SNHLY, CDR2 FYNNEI. This CDR3 has 14 residues. V shed 3 bases and J shed 2 bases, with 10 bases lying between them. The CDR3 sequence: CASSESAGNYGYTF. DNA for the CDR3: TGTGCCAGCAGTGAGTCCGCGGGAAACTATGGCTACACCTTC.

The chain employs TRBV27 and TRBJ1-4, with D uncertain. V was clipped by 0 bases and J by 3 bases, with 20 bases between them. CDR1 is MNHEY, CDR2 SMNVEV, per germline (reference sequence). The CDR3 sequence is 19 residues long. CDR3 loop: CASSLSPRPPARPNEKLFF. The CDR3 bases are TGTGCCAGCAGTTTATCTCCTCGCCCACCGGCCCGCCCTAATGAAAAACTGTTTTTT.

V and J are TRBV9 and TRBJ1-2; 9 bases are shared with TRBD1. The V gene end was trimmed by 3 bases and the J gene end by 8 bases; junction bases not matched to a gene: 8. Germline lookup yields CDR1 SGDLS and CDR2 YYNGEE. The CDR3 is made up of 14 amino acids. Here the CDR3 DNA reads TGTGCCAGCAGCGCAGCGGACAGGGGCGGAGGCTACACCTTC. It codes for CASSAADRGGGYTF.

This rearrangement joins TRBV10-2 to TRBJ2-2, with 8 bases that match TRBD2. CDR1 is WSHSY, CDR2 SAAADI, per germline. V shed 2 bases, J shed 6 bases, and the junction held 8 bases outside the gene matches. The CDR3 is 16 residues long. The CDR3 DNA reads as TGCGCCAGCAGTGAGGAACGGGGGGGCAAGGCCGGGGAGCTGTTTTTT. Protein sequence: CASSEERGGKAGELFF.

The V gene is TRBV2, the J gene TRBJ1-5, with 11 bases identical to TRBD1. Unmatched junction bases numbered 7, after V lost 4 bases and J lost 2 bases. The CDR3 is 17 amino acids. Germline CDR1 is SNHLY and CDR2 is FYNNEI. The CDR3 DNA follows: TGTGCCAGCAGTGTTGGGACAGGGGGTATAGGCAATCAGCCCCAGCATTTT. Encoded protein: CASSVGTGGIGNQPQHF.

The genes are TRBV6-4 and TRBJ2-3; 11 bases are shared with TRBD2. The junction had 4 bases not matched to a gene; V was cut back by 4 bases and J by 4 bases. This CDR3 has 15 residues. The germline V gene encodes CDR1 MRHNA and CDR2 SNTAGT. CDR3: CASSVTSGDPDTQYF. DNA for the CDR3: TGTGCCAGCAGTGTGACTAGCGGGGACCCAGATACGCAGTATTTT.

The J gene is TRBJ2-7, the V gene TRBV19, with 9 bases identical to TRBD2. Germline-derived CDR1 and CDR2 are LNHDA and SQIVND (reference sequence). The CDR3 consists of 15 residues. V lost 2 bases and J lost 3; bases outside the gene matches: 5. The CDR3 DNA is TGTGCCAGTAGTATAAGGCGGGGGGGCCTCTACGAGCAGTACTTC. Protein product: CASSIRRGGLYEQYF.

This chain connects TRBV5-6 to TRBJ2-7; the D is unclear. V lost 3 bases to trimming and J lost 3 bases, with 10 bases between them. CDR1 SGHDT and CDR2 YYEEEE come from the germline V gene. The CDR3 has 13 amino acids. CDR3 residues: CASSSGSLYEQYF. DNA for the CDR3: TGTGCCAGCAGCTCCGGAAGCCTCTACGAGCAGTACTTC. Together with reference TRBV5-6 and TRBJ2-7, the CDR3 gives the full variable domain: DAGVTQSPTHLIKTRGQQVTLRCSPKSGHDTVSWYQQALGQGPQFIFQYYEEEERQRGNFPDRFSGHQFPNYSSELNVNALLLGDSALYLCASSSGSLYEQYFGPGTRLTVT.

The V and J genes are TRBV9 and TRBJ2-2, with D unresolved. Germline loops: CDR1 SGDLS, CDR2 YYNGEE. V was pared by 0 bases and J by 0 bases, with 6 bases between. There are 15 residues in the CDR3. CDR3 nucleotide sequence: TGTGCCAGCAGCGTAGTTGGTACGAACACCGGGGAGCTGTTTTTT. Protein product: CASSVVGTNTGELFF. The variable domain in full, completed from reference TRBV9 and TRBJ2-2, reads DSGVTQTPKHLITATGQRVTLRCSPRSGDLSVYWYQQSLDQGLQFLIQYYNGEERAKGNILERFSAQQFPDLHSELNLSSLELGDSALYFCASSVVGTNTGELFFGEGSRLTVL.

The chain has TRBV5-1 and TRBJ2-1; possibly TRBD2 for D (7 bases). This CDR3 has 15 residues. Trimming took off 4 bases at V and 7 bases at J, with 18 bases between the two ends. Germline CDR1 is SGHRS and CDR2 is YFSETQ. CDR3 in amino acids: CASSRTAAGVNEQFF. CDR3 sequence (DNA): TGCGCCAGCAGCCGGACAGCGGCGGGAGTAAATGAGCAGTTCTTC.

The chain is built from TRBV5-1 and TRBJ2-3; D gene uncertain. V was pared by 5 bases and J by 0 bases, with 7 bases between. Germline V gene data show CDR1 as SGHRS and CDR2 as YFSETQ. The CDR3 totals 13 residues. CDR3 sequence reads: CASSYRSTDTQYF. CDR3 bases: TGCGCCAGCAGTTACCGAAGCACAGATACGCAGTATTTT.

The rearrangement uses TRBV4-1 and TRBJ1-2, with 9 bases that match TRBD1. Germline V CDR1 and CDR2: MGHRA, YSYEKL. V was clipped by 3 bases and J by 4 bases; unmatched bases: 12. The CDR3 has 17 residues. In DNA form, the CDR3 reads TGCGCCAGCAGCCAGGCGGGACAGGGTGGTGTAACCTATGGCTACACCTTC. It codes for CASSQAGQGGVTYGYTF.

The chain combines TRBV11-2 with TRBJ2-3, with TRBD2 identical over 13 bases. The CDR3 spans 16 residues. Germline V gene sequence: CDR1 SGHAT, CDR2 FQNNGV. V trimming: 7 bases; J trimming: 8 bases; junction bases outside the gene matches: 12. In DNA, the CDR3 is TGTGCCAGCACCCAGAGAAGGACTAGCGGGGGTGGTACGCAGTATTTT. Its protein is CASTQRRTSGGGTQYF.

This clone showed up just a few times. The chain is built from TRBV7-2 and TRBJ1-6, with D perhaps TRBD1 (6 bases). The CDR3 is made up of 15 amino acids. Trimming took 5 bases from V and 9 from J, leaving 17 bases between them. The germline gives CDR1 SGHTA, CDR2 FQGNSA. The chain's CDR3 is CASSPGGGGGSPLHF. CDR3 sequence (DNA): TGTGCCAGCAGCCCCGGCGGGGGGGGCGGTTCACCCCTCCACTTT. The whole variable domain, remainder taken from reference TRBV7-2 and TRBJ1-6, is GAGVSQSPSNKVTEKGKDVELRCDPISGHTALYWYRQSLGQGLEFLIYFQGNSAPDKSGLPSDRFSAERTGGSVSTLTIQRTQQEDSAVYLCASSPGGGGGSPLHFGNGTRLTVT.

The V call is TRBV5-1, the J call TRBJ2-1, with a possible D match to TRBD1 (7 bases). The CDR3 consists of 15 residues. Between the trimmed V and J ends, which lost 1 base and 8 bases, there was a span of 16 bases. CDR1 is SGHRS, CDR2 YFSETQ, per germline. The CDR3 nucleotides read TGCGCCAGCAGCTTGCAGGCCAGGGGGGACGATGAGCAGTTCTTC. It encodes CASSLQARGDDEQFF.

This clone was seen more than once but under ten times. The chain uses TRBV18 and TRBJ1-2; 11 bases map to TRBD1. Trimming cost V 2 bases and J 3 bases; bases outside gene matches: 8. This CDR3 region has 17 residues. Germline V CDR1 and CDR2: KGHSH, LQKENI. The CDR3 DNA is TGTGCCAGCTCACCAGTCGGCGGGGACAGGGGGTACTATGGCTACACCTTC. Residues: CASSPVGGDRGYYGYTF.